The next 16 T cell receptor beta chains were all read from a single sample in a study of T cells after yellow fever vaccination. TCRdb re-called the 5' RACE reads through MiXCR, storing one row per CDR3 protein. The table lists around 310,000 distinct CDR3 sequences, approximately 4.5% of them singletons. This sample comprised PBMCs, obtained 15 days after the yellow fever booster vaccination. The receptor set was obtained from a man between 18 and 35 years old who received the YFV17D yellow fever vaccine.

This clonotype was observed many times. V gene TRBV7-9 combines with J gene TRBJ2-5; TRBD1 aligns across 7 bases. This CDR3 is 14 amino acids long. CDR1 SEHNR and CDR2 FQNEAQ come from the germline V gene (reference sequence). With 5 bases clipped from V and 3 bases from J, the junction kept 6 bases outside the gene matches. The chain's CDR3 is CASSPTGWEETQYF. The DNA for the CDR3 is TGTGCCAGCAGCCCGACAGGGTGGGAAGAGACCCAGTACTTC.

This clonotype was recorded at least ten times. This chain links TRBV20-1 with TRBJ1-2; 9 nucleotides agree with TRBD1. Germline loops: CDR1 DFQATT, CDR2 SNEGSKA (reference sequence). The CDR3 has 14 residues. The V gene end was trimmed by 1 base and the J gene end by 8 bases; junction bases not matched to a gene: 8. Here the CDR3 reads CSARGPQGAGGYTF. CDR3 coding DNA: TGCAGTGCTAGAGGCCCACAGGGGGCTGGAGGCTACACCTTC.

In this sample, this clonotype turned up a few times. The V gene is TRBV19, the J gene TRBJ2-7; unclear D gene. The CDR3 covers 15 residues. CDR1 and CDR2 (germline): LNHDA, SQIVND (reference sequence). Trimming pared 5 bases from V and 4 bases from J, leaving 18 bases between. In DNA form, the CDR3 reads TGTGCCAGTAGTGCCCGGCGGATGCCTGGGTACGAGCAGTACTTC. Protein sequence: CASSARRMPGYEQYF.

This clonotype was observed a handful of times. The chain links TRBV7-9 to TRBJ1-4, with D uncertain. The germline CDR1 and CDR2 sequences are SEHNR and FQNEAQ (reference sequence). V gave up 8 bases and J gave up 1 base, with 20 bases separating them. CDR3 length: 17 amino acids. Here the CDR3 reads CASFKAVSWLTNEKLFF. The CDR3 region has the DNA TGTGCCAGCTTTAAAGCCGTGTCGTGGCTAACTAATGAAAAACTGTTTTTT. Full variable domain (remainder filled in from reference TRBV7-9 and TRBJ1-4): DTGVSQNPRHKITKRGQNVTFRCDPISEHNRLYWYRQTLGQGPEFLTYFQNEAQLEKSRLLSDRFSAERPKGSFSTLEIQRTEQGDSAMYLCASFKAVSWLTNEKLFFGSGTQLSVL.

CDR3 nucleotides: TGTGCCAGCACATCGCGGGGAGAGACCCAGTACTTC. This sequence encodes CASTSRGETQYF. The chain carries TRBV12-3 or TRBV12-4 and TRBJ2-5; perhaps TRBD2 as D (6 bases). Trimming removed 7 bases at V and 4 bases at J, with 10 bases between. The CDR3 is 12 amino acids.

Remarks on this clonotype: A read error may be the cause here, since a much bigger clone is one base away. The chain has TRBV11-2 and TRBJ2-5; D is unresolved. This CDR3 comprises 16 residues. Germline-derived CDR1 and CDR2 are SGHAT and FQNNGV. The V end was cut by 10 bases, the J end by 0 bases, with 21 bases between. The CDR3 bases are TGTGCCATCAGATCCCGACTGGATACATACCAAGAGACCCAGTACTTC. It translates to CAIRSRLDTYQETQYF.

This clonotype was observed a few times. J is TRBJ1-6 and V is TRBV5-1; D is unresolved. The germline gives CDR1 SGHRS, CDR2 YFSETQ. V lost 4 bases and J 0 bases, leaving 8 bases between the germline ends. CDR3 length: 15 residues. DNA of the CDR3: TGCGCCAGCAGCCGGGTGAGCTCCTATAATTCACCCCTCCACTTT. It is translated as CASSRVSSYNSPLHF.

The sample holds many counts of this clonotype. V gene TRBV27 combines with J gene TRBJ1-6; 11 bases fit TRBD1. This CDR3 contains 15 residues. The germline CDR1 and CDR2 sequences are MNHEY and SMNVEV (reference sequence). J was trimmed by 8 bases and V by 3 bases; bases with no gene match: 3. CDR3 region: CASSFRTGGYSPLHF. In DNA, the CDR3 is TGTGCCAGCAGTTTTAGGACAGGGGGCTATTCACCCCTCCACTTT.

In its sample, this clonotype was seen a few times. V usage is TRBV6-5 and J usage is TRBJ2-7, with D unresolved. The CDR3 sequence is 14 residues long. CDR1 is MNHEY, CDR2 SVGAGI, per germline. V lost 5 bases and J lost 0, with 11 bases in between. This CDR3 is CASSTPQTSYEQYF. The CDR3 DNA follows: TGTGCCAGCAGTACCCCTCAGACCTCCTACGAGCAGTACTTC.

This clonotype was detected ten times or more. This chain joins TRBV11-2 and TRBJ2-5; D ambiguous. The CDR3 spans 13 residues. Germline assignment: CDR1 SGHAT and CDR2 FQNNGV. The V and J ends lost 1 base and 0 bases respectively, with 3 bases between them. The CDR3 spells CASSLVNQETQYF. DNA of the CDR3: TGTGCCAGCAGCTTAGTCAACCAAGAGACCCAGTACTTC.

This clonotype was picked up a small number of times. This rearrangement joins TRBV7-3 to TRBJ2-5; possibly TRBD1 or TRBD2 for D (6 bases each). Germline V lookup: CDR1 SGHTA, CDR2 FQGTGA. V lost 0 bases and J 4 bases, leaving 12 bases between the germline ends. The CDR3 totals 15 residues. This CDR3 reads CASSLTGGGGETQYF. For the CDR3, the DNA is TGTGCCAGCAGCTTAACAGGTGGAGGGGGAGAGACCCAGTACTTC.

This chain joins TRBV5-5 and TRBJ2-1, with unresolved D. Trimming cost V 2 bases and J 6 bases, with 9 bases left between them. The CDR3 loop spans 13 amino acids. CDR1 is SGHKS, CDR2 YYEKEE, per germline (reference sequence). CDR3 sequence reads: CASSLGTPNEQFF. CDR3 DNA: TGTGCCAGCAGCTTAGGCACCCCCAATGAGCAGTTCTTC. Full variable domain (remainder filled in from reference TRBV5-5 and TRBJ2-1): DAGVTQSPTHLIKTRGQQVTLRCSPISGHKSVSWYQQVLGQGPQFIFQYYEKEERGRGNFPDRFSARQFPNYSSELNVNALLLGDSALYLCASSLGTPNEQFFGPGTRLTVL.

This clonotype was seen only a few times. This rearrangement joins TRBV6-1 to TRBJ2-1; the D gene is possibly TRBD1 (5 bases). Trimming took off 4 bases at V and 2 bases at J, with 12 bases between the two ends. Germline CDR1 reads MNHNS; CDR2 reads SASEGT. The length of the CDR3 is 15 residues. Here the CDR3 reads CASSVRPGTYNEQFF. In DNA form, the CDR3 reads TGTGCCAGCAGTGTCCGGCCAGGGACCTACAATGAGCAGTTCTTC.

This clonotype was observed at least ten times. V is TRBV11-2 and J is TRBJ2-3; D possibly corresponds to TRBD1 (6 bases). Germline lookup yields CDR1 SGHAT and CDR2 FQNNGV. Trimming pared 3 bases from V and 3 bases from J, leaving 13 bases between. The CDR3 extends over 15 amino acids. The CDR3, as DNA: TGTGCCAGCAGCTTTACAGGGTTGGGGACAGATACGCAGTATTTT. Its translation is CASSFTGLGTDTQYF.

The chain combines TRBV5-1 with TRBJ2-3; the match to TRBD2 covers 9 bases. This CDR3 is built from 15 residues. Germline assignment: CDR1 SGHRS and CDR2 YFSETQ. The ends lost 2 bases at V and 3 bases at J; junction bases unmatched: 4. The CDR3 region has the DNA TGCGCCAGCAGCTTAGAGCGGGGGGAAACAGATACGCAGTATTTT. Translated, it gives CASSLERGETDTQYF.

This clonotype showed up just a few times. The CDR3 spells CASSQETGWATEAFF. DNA for the CDR3: TGCGCCAGCAGCCAGGAAACAGGGTGGGCCACTGAAGCTTTCTTT. The chain combines TRBV4-3 with TRBJ1-1, with D maybe TRBD1 (6 bases). The germline V and J ends were trimmed by 3 bases and 4 bases, with 15 bases remaining between them. Germline values: CDR1 LGHNA, CDR2 YSLEER. The CDR3 runs to 15 residues.